Each of the 25 T cell receptor beta chains below was sequenced from the same sample in a study of blood T cell repertoires in COVID-19. Sequenced by immunoSEQ multiplex PCR; TCRdb stores in-frame clones only, minus some. The sample comprises under 300,000 clones, about 85% of which are singletons, and around 6.9% rests with the top ten. The sequenced sample was peripheral blood. These receptors all stem from a man aged 55-75 years who had recovered from COVID-19.

This sequence joins TRBV9 and TRBJ2-7; TRBD1 matches at 7 bases. This CDR3 region has 16 residues. Germline CDR1 and CDR2: SGDLS and YYNGEE. V was pared by 0 bases and J by 3 bases, with 9 bases of the junction left unmatched. This CDR3 reads CASSVGYGTVDYEQYF. CDR3 bases: TGTGCCAGCAGCGTAGGATACGGGACAGTCGACTACGAGCAGTACTTC. Full variable domain (outside the CDR3, taken from reference TRBV9 and TRBJ2-7): DSGVTQTPKHLITATGQRVTLRCSPRSGDLSVYWYQQSLDQGLQFLIQYYNGEERAKGNILERFSAQQFPDLHSELNLSSLELGDSALYFCASSVGYGTVDYEQYFGPGTRLTVT.

The V gene is TRBV2, the J gene TRBJ1-4, with 8 bases lining up with TRBD1. V lost 6 bases to trimming and J lost 10 bases; unmatched junction nucleotides: 10. The germline CDR1 and CDR2 sequences are SNHLY and FYNNEI. There are 14 residues in the CDR3. The CDR3 spells CASSVTGDRGKLFF. The CDR3 DNA sequence: TGTGCCAGCAGCGTGACAGGGGACCGGGGAAAACTGTTTTTT.

The chain has TRBV11-2 and TRBJ2-5, with D perhaps matching TRBD1 (8 bases). The CDR3 extends over 18 amino acids. Germline V gene sequence: CDR1 SGHAT, CDR2 FQNNGV. V shed 5 bases and J shed 1 base, with 23 bases lying between them. The CDR3 here is CASSPTGASGDLQETQYF. The CDR3 nucleotides are TGTGCCAGCAGCCCGACAGGGGCGAGCGGGGATCTCCAAGAGACCCAGTACTTC.

V is TRBV6-5 and J is TRBJ1-1; D is undetermined. The CDR3 is made up of 13 amino acids. V lost 9 bases and J 7 bases, leaving 18 bases between the germline ends. Germline CDR1 MNHEY, CDR2 SVGAGI. CDR3 coding DNA: TGTGCCAGTTATAGTTGGCGGGGAGATGAAGCTTTCTTT. This sequence encodes CASYSWRGDEAFF.

This clone is a singleton in its sample. The chain recombines TRBV19 with TRBJ1-1; D remains ambiguous. The CDR3 runs to 13 residues. With 3 bases removed from V and 4 bases from J, the gap between germline ends came to 9 bases. The V gene's germline CDR1 is LNHDA and CDR2 SQIVND (reference sequence). The CDR3 spells CASSIYGGTEAFF. In DNA form, the CDR3 reads TGTGCCAGTAGTATTTACGGTGGCACTGAAGCTTTCTTT.

The V call is TRBV3-1 (or the pseudogene TRBV3-2), the J call TRBJ2-1, with TRBD1 matching over 7 bases. The J segment lost 6 bases and the V segment lost 4 bases, leaving 6 bases of the junction unmatched. The germline gives CDR1 LGHDT, CDR2 YNNKEL (reference sequence). The CDR3 runs 14 residues. The CDR3 nucleotides read TGTGCCAGCAGCCTTGGGGCAGGGGGCAATGAGCAGTTCTTC. This encodes CASSLGAGGNEQFF.

This clone was seen once. The chain has TRBV7-2 and TRBJ2-7; D remains ambiguous. The CDR3 totals 14 residues. CDR1 SGHTA and CDR2 FQGNSA come from the germline V gene. V lost 4 bases to trimming and J lost 6 bases, with 16 bases between them. CDR3 sequence (DNA): TGTGCCAGCAGCTACATGGGCATCCTTCCCGAGCAGTACTTC. This codes for CASSYMGILPEQYF.

V usage is TRBV18 and J usage is TRBJ2-7, with 7 bases matching TRBD1. The CDR3 has 13 residues. V shed 3 bases, J shed 5 bases, and the junction held 4 bases outside the gene matches. CDR1 is KGHSH and CDR2 is LQKENI in the germline V gene. CDR3 DNA: TGTGCCAGCTCACCCACCGGGACAGACGAGCAGTACTTC. Translated, it gives CASSPTGTDEQYF.

The chain recombines TRBV19 with TRBJ2-4, with TRBD1 as a possible D gene (7 bases). Trimming took off 6 bases at V and 2 bases at J, with 14 bases between the two ends. This CDR3 region has 15 residues. Germline V gene lookup returns CDR1 LNHDA and CDR2 SQIVND (reference sequence). The CDR3 nucleotides read TGTGCCAGTAGCCCCGGAGGGGGCTCCAAAAACATTCAGTACTTC. Amino acids: CASSPGGGSKNIQYF.

The V call is TRBV7-9, the J call TRBJ1-4; D is unclear. This CDR3 comprises 15 residues. The germline V gene encodes CDR1 SEHNR and CDR2 FQNEAQ (reference sequence). V gave up 2 bases and J gave up 0 bases, with 7 bases separating them. The DNA of the CDR3 is TGTGCCAGCAGCTTAACGAGAGCAACTAATGAAAAACTGTTTTTT. Translation gives CASSLTRATNEKLFF.

The rearrangement links TRBV19 to TRBJ2-1; D is undetermined. The CDR3 has 15 amino acids. Trimming took off 3 bases at V and 5 bases at J, with 14 bases between the two ends. Looked up from germline, CDR1 is LNHDA and CDR2 is SQIVND (reference sequence). The CDR3 DNA sequence: TGTGCCAGTAGTATTGTTCAGGATTGGAACAATGAGCAGTTCTTC. Its protein product is CASSIVQDWNNEQFF.

The chain joins TRBV18 to TRBJ2-3; D is unresolved. Germline assignment: CDR1 KGHSH and CDR2 LQKENI. This CDR3 contains 14 residues. Trimming shortened V by 3 bases and J by 0 bases, and 7 bases separated the two germline ends. The CDR3 DNA follows: TGTGCCAGCTCACCTTCCCCGAGCACAGATACGCAGTATTTT. Amino acids: CASSPSPSTDTQYF.

The CDR3 spells CASSLAGQKNIQYF. The CDR3 DNA is TGTGCCAGCAGCTTGGCAGGGCAGAAAAACATTCAGTACTTC. V gene TRBV7-9 combines with J gene TRBJ2-4, with D possibly being TRBD1 (5 bases). V was shortened by 3 bases and J by 4 bases, with 10 bases between the two germline ends. CDR3 length: 14 residues. Germline CDR1 SEHNR, CDR2 FQNEAQ (reference sequence).

This chain uses TRBV30 with TRBJ1-6; 9 nucleotides line up with TRBD1. The J segment lost 9 bases and the V segment lost 1 base, leaving 4 bases of the junction unmatched. Germline V gene lookup returns CDR1 GTSNPN and CDR2 SVGIG (reference sequence). This CDR3 contains 14 residues. The CDR3 DNA is TGTGCCTGGAGTGCCGGGACAGGGATTTCACCCCTCCACTTT. Encoded protein: CAWSAGTGISPLHF.

This clone came up once. The chain combines TRBV5-1 with TRBJ2-2; D not resolved. Deletions cut 1 base from V and 1 base from J, with 8 bases between. This CDR3 is built from 15 residues. Germline loops: CDR1 SGHRS, CDR2 YFSETQ. Written as DNA, the CDR3 is TGCGCCAGCAGCTTGTCATCGGTGAACACCGGGGAGCTGTTTTTT. Protein sequence: CASSLSSVNTGELFF.

Worth noting for this clone: One end of the junction does not line up with germline, which may come from a read error. The rearrangement joins TRBV6-5 to TRBJ1-1; a possible D gene is TRBD1 (6 bases). Per the germline V gene, CDR1 is MNHEY and CDR2 is SVGAGI. The CDR3 covers 15 residues. The chain's CDR3 is CASRYSGTSIGEAFF. In DNA form, the CDR3 reads TGTGCCAGCAGGTACTCCGGGACATCAATTGGTGAAGCTTTCTTT.

This chain joins TRBV28 and TRBJ2-7, with TRBD1 matching 8 bases. This CDR3 comprises 16 residues. The germline gives CDR1 MDHEN, CDR2 SYDVKM. Unmatched junction bases numbered 8, after V lost 2 bases and J lost 2 bases. CDR3 nucleotide sequence: TGTGCCAGCAGTTTAATGCCGTCAGGGGGCACCTACGAGCAGTACTTC. Its translation is CASSLMPSGGTYEQYF. Supplemented by reference TRBV28 and TRBJ2-7, the full variable domain reads DVKVTQSSRYLVKRTGEKVFLECVQDMDHENMFWYRQDPGLGLRLIYFSYDVKMKEKGDIPEGYSVSREKKERFSLILESASTNQTSMYLCASSLMPSGGTYEQYFGPGTRLTVT.

This clone has just one count. The rearrangement uses TRBV25-1 and TRBJ1-4, with TRBD1 as a possible D gene (6 bases). The CDR3 runs 15 residues. V lost 1 base and J lost 4, with 10 bases in between. CDR1 and CDR2 from the germline V gene are MGHDK and SYGVNS. In DNA, the CDR3 is TGTGCCAGCAGTGAATGGACAGCCTTTAATGAAAAACTGTTTTTT. Protein: CASSEWTAFNEKLFF.

The chain couples TRBV18 to TRBJ2-3; 10 bases align to TRBD2. The CDR3 runs 18 residues. Germline CDR1 reads KGHSH; CDR2 reads LQKENI. The V and J ends lost 1 base and 2 bases, in that order; junction bases with no gene match: 9. The CDR3 DNA follows: TGTGCCAGCTCACCACTGGACCTTAGCGGGGGGATCACAGATACGCAGTATTTT. Its translation: CASSPLDLSGGITDTQYF.

The gene calls are TRBV5-4 and TRBJ1-1, with TRBD1 matching over 9 bases. The CDR3 runs 14 residues. V shed 3 bases, J shed 5 bases, and the junction held 5 bases outside the gene matches. Germline V gene lookup returns CDR1 SGHNT and CDR2 YYREEE (reference sequence). The CDR3 DNA reads as TGTGCCAGCAGCTATCCGGACAGGGGAACTGAAGCTTTCTTT. Protein product: CASSYPDRGTEAFF.

The chain combines TRBV9 with TRBJ2-2; 14 nucleotides agree with TRBD2. After removal of 2 bases from V and 7 bases from J, the junction contained 7 bases not matched to a gene. The CDR3 is 17 amino acids. From germline, CDR1 is SGDLS and CDR2 YYNGEE. CDR3 protein: CASSVGTSGGRGGELFF. In DNA, the CDR3 is TGTGCCAGCAGCGTTGGGACTAGCGGGGGCCGGGGCGGGGAGCTGTTTTTT.

The gene calls are TRBV11-2 and TRBJ1-6; 7 bases match TRBD1. This CDR3 is built from 15 residues. Germline V gene lookup returns CDR1 SGHAT and CDR2 FQNNGV. The trim removed 5 bases at V and 6 bases at J, leaving 7 bases unmatched. CDR3 residues: CASSRTGEANSPLHF. The CDR3, as DNA: TGTGCCAGCAGCCGTACAGGGGAGGCTAATTCACCCCTCCACTTT.

CDR3 in amino acids: CASSQGGGGSYEQYV. The CDR3 bases are TGTGCCAGCAGCCAAGGAGGGGGGGGATCCTACGAGCAGTACGTC. The chain is built from TRBV3-1 (or the pseudogene TRBV3-2) and TRBJ2-7; the D gene is possibly TRBD2 (7 bases). Germline V gene data show CDR1 as LGHDT and CDR2 as YNNKEL (reference sequence). Trimming left V 1 base short and J 1 base short, with 11 bases between. The CDR3 has 15 residues.

The chain has TRBV7-9 and TRBJ1-6; 7 positions agree with TRBD1. The V and J ends lost 0 bases and 7 bases, in that order; junction bases with no gene match: 6. The CDR3 has 16 residues. The germline gives CDR1 SEHNR, CDR2 FQNEAQ (reference sequence). CDR3 sequence reads: CASSLAMTGNNSPLHF. In DNA form, the CDR3 reads TGTGCCAGCAGCTTAGCAATGACAGGGAACAATTCACCCCTCCACTTT. Full variable domain (missing parts from reference TRBV7-9 and TRBJ1-6): DTGVSQNPRHKITKRGQNVTFRCDPISEHNRLYWYRQTLGQGPEFLTYFQNEAQLEKSRLLSDRFSAERPKGSFSTLEIQRTEQGDSAMYLCASSLAMTGNNSPLHFGNGTRLTVT.

The chain is built from TRBV5-1 and TRBJ1-3; D gene ambiguous. The CDR3 extends over 13 amino acids. CDR1 is SGHRS, CDR2 YFSETQ, per germline. V dropped 7 bases and J dropped 1 base, with 9 bases sitting between them. The CDR3 DNA sequence: TGCGCCAGCCGGGAGGGATCTGGAAACACCATATATTTT. Translated: CASREGSGNTIYF.